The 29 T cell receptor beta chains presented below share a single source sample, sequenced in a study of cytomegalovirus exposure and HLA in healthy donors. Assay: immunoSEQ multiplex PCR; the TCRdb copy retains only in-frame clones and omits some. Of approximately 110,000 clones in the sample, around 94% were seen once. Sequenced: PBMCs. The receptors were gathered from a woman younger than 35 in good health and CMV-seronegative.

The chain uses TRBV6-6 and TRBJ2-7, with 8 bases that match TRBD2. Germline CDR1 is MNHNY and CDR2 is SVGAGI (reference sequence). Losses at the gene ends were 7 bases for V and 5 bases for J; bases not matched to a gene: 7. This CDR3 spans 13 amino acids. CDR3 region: CASKTSVGNEQYF. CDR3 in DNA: TGTGCCAGCAAGACTAGCGTGGGGAACGAGCAGTACTTC.

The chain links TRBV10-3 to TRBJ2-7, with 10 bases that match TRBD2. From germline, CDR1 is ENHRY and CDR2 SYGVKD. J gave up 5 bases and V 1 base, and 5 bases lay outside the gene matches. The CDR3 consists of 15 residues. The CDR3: CAISEWTAGGDEQYF. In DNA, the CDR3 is TGTGCCATCAGTGAGTGGACAGCGGGGGGGGACGAGCAGTACTTC.

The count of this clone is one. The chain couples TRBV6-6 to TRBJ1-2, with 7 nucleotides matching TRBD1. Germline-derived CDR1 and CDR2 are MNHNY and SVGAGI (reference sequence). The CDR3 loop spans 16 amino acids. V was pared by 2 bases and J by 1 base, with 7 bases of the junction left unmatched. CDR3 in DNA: TGTGCCAGCAGTTACGGTTTGGGGACAGTTAACTATGGCTACACCTTC. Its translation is CASSYGLGTVNYGYTF.

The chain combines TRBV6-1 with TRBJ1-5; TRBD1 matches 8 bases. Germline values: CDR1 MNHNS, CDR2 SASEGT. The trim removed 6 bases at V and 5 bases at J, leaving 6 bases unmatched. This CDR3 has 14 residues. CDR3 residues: CASRTQGVHQPQHF. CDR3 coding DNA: TGTGCCAGCAGGACACAGGGGGTTCATCAGCCCCAGCATTTT.

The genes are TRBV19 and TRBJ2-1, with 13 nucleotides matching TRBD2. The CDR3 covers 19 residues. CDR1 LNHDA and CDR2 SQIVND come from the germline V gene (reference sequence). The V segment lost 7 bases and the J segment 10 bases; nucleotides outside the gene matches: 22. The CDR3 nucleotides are TGTGCCAGTACCTTAAGGACTAGCGGGGGATGGGGCCTCTTGGGAGAGCAGTTCTTC. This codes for CASTLRTSGGWGLLGEQFF. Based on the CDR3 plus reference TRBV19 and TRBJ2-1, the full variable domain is DGGITQSPKYLFRKEGQNVTLSCEQNLNHDAMYWYRQDPGQGLRLIYYSQIVNDFQKGDIAEGYSVSREKKESFPLTVTSAQKNPTAFYLCASTLRTSGGWGLLGEQFFGPGTRLTVL.

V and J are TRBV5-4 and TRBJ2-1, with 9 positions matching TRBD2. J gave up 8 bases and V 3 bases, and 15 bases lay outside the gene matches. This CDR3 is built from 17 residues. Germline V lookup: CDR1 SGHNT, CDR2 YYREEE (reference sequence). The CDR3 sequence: CASSSAEGREGLDEQFF. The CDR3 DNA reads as TGTGCCAGCAGCTCTGCAGAAGGGCGGGAGGGCCTCGATGAGCAGTTCTTC.

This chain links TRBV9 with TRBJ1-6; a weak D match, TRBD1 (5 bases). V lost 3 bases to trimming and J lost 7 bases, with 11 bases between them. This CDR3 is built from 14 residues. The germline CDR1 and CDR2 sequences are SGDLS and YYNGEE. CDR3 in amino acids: CASSADSRNSPLHF. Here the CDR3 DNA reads TGTGCCAGCAGCGCTGACAGCAGGAATTCACCCCTCCACTTT.

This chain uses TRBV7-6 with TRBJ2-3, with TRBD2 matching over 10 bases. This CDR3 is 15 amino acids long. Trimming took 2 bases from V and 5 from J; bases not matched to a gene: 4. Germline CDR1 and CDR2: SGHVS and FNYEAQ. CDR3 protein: CASSLTSGAKDTQYF. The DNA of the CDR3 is TGTGCCAGCAGCTTAACTAGCGGGGCTAAAGATACGCAGTATTTT.

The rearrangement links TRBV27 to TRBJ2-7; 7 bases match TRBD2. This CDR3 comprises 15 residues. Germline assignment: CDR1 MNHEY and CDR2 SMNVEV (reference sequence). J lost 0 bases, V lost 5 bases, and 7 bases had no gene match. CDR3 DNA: TGTGCCAGCAGTGTGACTAGCCAGGCCTCCTACGAGCAGTACTTC. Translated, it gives CASSVTSQASYEQYF.

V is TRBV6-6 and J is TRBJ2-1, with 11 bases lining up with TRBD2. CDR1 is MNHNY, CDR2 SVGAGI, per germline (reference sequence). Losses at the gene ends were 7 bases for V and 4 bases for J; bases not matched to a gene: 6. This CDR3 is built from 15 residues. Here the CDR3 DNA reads TGTGCCAGCACGACTAGCGGGGATTATTACAATGAGCAGTTCTTC. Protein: CASTTSGDYYNEQFF.

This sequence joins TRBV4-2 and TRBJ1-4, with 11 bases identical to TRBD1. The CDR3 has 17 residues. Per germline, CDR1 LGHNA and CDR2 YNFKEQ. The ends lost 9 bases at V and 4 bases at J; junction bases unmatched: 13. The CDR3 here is CASNEPGQGEINEKLFF. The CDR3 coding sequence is TGTGCCAGTAACGAGCCGGGACAGGGGGAGATTAATGAAAAACTGTTTTTT.

The CDR3, as DNA: TGTGCCAGCAGCGCGCGACAGGGCACAGATACGCAGTATTTT. Translating it yields CASSARQGTDTQYF. This chain connects TRBV9 to TRBJ2-3, with D possibly matching TRBD1 (6 bases). This CDR3 is 14 amino acids long. The V and J ends lost 3 bases and 1 base respectively, with 9 bases between them. Germline CDR1 reads SGDLS; CDR2 reads YYNGEE. The variable domain in full, completed from reference TRBV9 and TRBJ2-3, reads DSGVTQTPKHLITATGQRVTLRCSPRSGDLSVYWYQQSLDQGLQFLIQYYNGEERAKGNILERFSAQQFPDLHSELNLSSLELGDSALYFCASSARQGTDTQYFGPGTRLTVL.

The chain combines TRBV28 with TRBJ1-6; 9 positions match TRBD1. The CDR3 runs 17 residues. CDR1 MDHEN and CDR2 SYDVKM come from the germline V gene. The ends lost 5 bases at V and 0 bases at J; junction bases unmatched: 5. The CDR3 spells CASSPGQGFSYNSPLHF. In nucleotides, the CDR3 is TGTGCCAGCAGTCCCGGACAGGGGTTCTCCTATAATTCACCCCTCCACTTT.

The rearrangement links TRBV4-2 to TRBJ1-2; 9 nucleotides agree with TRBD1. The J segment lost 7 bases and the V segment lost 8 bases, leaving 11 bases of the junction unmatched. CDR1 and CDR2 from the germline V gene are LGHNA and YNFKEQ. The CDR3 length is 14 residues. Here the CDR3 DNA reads TGTGCCAGCGAAAACACAGGGGGCGCGGGTGGCTACACCTTC. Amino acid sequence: CASENTGGAGGYTF.

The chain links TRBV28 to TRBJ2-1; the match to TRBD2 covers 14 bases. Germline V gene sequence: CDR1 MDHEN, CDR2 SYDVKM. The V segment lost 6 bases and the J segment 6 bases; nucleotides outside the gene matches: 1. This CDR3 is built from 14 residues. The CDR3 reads CASSGLAGGNEQFF. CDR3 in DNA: TGTGCCAGCAGCGGACTAGCGGGAGGCAATGAGCAGTTCTTC.

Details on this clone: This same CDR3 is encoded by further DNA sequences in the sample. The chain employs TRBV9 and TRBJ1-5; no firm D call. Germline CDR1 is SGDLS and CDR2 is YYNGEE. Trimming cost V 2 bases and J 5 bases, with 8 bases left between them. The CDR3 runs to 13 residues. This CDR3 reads CASSVGRDQPQHF. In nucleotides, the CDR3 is TGTGCCAGCAGCGTGGGCAGAGATCAGCCCCAGCATTTT.

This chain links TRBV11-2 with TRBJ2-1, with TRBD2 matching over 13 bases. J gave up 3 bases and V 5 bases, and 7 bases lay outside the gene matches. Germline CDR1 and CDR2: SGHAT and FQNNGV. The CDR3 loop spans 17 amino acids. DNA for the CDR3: TGTGCCAGCAGCCCACTAGCGGGGGGGGGATACTACAATGAGCAGTTCTTC. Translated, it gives CASSPLAGGGYYNEQFF.

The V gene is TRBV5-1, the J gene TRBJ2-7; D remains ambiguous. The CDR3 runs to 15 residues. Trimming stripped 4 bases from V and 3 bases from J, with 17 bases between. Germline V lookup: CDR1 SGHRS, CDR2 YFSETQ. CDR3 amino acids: CASSPNTDNRYEQYF. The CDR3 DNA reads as TGCGCCAGCAGCCCGAATACAGATAACCGCTACGAGCAGTACTTC.

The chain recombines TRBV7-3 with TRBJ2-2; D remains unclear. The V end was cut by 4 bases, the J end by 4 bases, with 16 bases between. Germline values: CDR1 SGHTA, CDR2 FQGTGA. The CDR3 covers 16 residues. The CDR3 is CASSSLRVQGTGELFF. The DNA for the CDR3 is TGTGCCAGCAGCTCCCTCCGGGTACAAGGCACCGGGGAGCTGTTTTTT.

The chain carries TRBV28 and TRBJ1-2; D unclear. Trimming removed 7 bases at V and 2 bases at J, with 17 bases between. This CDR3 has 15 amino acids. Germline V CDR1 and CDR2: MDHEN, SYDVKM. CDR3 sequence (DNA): TGTGCCAGCAACACCCCGGGAGGAACGAACTATGGCTACACCTTC. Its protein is CASNTPGGTNYGYTF.

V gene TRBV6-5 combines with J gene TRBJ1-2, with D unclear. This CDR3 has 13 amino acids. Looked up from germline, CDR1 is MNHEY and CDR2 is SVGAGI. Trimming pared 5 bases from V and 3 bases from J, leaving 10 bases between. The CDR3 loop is CASSDDGDYGYTF. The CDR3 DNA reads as TGTGCCAGCAGTGACGACGGGGACTATGGCTACACCTTC.

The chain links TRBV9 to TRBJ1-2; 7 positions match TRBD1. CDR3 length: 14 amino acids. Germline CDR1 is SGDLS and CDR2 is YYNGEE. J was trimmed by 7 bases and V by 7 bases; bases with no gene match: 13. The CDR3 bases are TGTGCCAGCGCCCCTGGAGGGGGCGAGGTTGGCTACACCTTC. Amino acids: CASAPGGGEVGYTF.

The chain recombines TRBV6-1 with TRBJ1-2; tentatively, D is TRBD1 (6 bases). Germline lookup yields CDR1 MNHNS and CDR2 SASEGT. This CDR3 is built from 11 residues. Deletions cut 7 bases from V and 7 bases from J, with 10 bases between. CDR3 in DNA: TGTGCCAGCACCACAGGGTTTGGCTACACCTTC. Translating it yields CASTTGFGYTF.

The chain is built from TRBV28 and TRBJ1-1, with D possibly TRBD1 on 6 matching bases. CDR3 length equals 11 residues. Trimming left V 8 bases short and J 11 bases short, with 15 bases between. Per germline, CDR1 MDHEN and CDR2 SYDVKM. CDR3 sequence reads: CASREGRGAFF. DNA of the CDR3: TGTGCCAGCCGAGAGGGGAGGGGGGCTTTCTTT.

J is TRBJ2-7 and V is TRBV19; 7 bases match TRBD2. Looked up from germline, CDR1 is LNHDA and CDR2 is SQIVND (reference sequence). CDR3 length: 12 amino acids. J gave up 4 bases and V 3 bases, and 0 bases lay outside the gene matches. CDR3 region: CASSIGGYEQYF. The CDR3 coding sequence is TGTGCCAGTAGTATCGGGGGGTACGAGCAGTACTTC.

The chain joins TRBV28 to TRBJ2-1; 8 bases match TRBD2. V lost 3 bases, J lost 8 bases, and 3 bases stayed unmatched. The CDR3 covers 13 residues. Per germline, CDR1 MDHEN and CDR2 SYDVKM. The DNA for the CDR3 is TGTGCCAGCAGTTTTGCGGGAGGAGATGAGCAGTTCTTC. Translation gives CASSFAGGDEQFF.

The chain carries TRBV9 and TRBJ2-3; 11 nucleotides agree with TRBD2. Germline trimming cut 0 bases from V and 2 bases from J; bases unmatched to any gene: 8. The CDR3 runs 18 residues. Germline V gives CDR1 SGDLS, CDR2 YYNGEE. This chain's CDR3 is CASSVGPSGGPYTDTQYF. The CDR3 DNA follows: TGTGCCAGCAGCGTAGGCCCTAGCGGGGGGCCCTACACAGATACGCAGTATTTT.

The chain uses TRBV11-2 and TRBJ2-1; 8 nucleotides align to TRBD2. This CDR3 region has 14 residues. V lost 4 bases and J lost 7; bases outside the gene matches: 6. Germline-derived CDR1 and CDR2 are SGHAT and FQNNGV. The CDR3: CASSSGTRLNEQFF. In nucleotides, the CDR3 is TGTGCCAGCAGCTCCGGGACTAGACTTAATGAGCAGTTCTTC. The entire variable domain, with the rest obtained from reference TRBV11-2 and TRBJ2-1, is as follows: EAGVAQSPRYKIIEKRQSVAFWCNPISGHATLYWYQQILGQGPKLLIQFQNNGVVDDSQLPKDRFSAERLKGVDSTLKIQPAKLEDSAVYLCASSSGTRLNEQFFGPGTRLTVL.

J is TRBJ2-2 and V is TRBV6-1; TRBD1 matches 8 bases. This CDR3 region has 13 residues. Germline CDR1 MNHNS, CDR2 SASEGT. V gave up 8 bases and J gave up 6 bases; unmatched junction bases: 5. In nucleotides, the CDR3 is TGTGCCAGCTTGGCAGGGGGCCCCGGGGAGCTGTTTTTT. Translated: CASLAGGPGELFF.